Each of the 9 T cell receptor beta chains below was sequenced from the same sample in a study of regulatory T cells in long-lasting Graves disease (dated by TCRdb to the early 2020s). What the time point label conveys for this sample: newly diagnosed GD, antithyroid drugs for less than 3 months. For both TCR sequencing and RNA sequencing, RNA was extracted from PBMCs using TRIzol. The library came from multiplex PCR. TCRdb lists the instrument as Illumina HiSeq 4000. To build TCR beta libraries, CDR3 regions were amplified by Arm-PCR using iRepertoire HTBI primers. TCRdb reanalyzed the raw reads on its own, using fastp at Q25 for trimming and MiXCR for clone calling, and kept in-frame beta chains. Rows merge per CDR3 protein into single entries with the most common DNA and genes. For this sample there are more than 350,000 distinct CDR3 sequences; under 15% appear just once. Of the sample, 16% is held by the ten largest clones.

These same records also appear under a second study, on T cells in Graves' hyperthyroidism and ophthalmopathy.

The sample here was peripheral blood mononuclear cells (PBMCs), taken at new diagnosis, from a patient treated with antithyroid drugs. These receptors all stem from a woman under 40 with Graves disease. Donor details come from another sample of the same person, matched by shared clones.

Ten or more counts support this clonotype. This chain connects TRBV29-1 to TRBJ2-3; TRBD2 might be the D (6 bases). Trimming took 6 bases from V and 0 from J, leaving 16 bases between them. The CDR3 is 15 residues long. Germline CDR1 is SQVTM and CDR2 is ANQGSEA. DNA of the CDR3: TGCAGCGTCCCCCCCGACGGAGGGAGCACAGATACGCAGTATTTT. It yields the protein CSVPPDGGSTDTQYF.

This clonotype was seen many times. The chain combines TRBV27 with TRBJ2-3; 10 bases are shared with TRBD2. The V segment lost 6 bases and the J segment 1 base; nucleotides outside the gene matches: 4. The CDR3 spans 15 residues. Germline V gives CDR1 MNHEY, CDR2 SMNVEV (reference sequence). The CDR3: CASRDGLAGTDTQYF. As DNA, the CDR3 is TGTGCCAGCAGAGATGGACTAGCGGGCACAGATACGCAGTATTTT.

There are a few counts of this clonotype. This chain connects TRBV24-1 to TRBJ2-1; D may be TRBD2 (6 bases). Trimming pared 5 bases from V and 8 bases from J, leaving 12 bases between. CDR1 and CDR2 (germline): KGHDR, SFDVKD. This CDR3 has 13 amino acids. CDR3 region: CATSGRLVYEQFF. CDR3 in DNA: TGTGCCACCAGTGGTAGACTAGTCTATGAGCAGTTCTTC.

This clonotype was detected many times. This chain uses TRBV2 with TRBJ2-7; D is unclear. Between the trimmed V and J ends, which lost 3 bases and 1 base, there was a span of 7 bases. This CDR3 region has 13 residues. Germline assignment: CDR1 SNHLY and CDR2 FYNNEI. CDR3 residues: CASSDGRSYEQYF. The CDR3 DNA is TGTGCCAGCAGTGACGGCAGGTCCTACGAGCAGTACTTC.

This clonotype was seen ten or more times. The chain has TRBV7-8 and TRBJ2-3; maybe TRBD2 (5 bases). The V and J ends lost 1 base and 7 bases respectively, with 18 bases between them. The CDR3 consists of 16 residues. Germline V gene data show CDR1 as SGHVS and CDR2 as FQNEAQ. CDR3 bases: TGTGCCAGCAGCTTAGGGAGCGGACGGGGTTGGAATACGCAGTATTTT. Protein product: CASSLGSGRGWNTQYF. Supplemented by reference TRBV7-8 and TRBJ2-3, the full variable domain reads GAGVSQSPRYKVAKRGQDVALRCDPISGHVSLFWYQQALGQGPEFLTYFQNEAQLDKSGLPSDRFFAERPEGSVSTLKIQRTQQEDSAVYLCASSLGSGRGWNTQYFGPGTRLTVL.

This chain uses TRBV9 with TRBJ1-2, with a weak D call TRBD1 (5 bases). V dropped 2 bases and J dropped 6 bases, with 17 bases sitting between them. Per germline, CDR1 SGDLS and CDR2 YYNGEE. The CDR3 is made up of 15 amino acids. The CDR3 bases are TGTGCCAGCAGCGTGGAACCCAGGGCAGGGAATGGCTACACCTTC. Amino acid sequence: CASSVEPRAGNGYTF.

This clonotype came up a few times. Here the CDR3 reads CASSLGHREGEQYF. In nucleotides, the CDR3 is TGTGCCAGCAGCTTAGGTCACAGGGAGGGCGAGCAGTACTTC. The rearrangement joins TRBV7-9 to TRBJ2-7; tentative D call: TRBD2 (7 bases). The CDR3 sequence is 14 residues long. The V and J ends lost 1 base and 6 bases respectively, with 13 bases between them. The germline V gene encodes CDR1 SEHNR and CDR2 FQNEAQ (reference sequence).

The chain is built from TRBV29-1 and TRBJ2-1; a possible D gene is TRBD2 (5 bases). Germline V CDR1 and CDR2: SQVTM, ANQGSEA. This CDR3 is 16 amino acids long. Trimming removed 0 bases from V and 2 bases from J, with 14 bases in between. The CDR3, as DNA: TGCAGCGTTGAAGATGACACGGAGGTTGCCTACAATGAGCAGTTCTTC. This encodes CSVEDDTEVAYNEQFF.

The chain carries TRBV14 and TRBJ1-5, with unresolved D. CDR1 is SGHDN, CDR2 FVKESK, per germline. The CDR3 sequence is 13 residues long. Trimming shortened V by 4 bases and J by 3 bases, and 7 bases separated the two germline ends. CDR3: CASSLGINQPQHF. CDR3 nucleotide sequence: TGTGCCAGCAGCCTCGGGATCAATCAGCCCCAGCATTTT.